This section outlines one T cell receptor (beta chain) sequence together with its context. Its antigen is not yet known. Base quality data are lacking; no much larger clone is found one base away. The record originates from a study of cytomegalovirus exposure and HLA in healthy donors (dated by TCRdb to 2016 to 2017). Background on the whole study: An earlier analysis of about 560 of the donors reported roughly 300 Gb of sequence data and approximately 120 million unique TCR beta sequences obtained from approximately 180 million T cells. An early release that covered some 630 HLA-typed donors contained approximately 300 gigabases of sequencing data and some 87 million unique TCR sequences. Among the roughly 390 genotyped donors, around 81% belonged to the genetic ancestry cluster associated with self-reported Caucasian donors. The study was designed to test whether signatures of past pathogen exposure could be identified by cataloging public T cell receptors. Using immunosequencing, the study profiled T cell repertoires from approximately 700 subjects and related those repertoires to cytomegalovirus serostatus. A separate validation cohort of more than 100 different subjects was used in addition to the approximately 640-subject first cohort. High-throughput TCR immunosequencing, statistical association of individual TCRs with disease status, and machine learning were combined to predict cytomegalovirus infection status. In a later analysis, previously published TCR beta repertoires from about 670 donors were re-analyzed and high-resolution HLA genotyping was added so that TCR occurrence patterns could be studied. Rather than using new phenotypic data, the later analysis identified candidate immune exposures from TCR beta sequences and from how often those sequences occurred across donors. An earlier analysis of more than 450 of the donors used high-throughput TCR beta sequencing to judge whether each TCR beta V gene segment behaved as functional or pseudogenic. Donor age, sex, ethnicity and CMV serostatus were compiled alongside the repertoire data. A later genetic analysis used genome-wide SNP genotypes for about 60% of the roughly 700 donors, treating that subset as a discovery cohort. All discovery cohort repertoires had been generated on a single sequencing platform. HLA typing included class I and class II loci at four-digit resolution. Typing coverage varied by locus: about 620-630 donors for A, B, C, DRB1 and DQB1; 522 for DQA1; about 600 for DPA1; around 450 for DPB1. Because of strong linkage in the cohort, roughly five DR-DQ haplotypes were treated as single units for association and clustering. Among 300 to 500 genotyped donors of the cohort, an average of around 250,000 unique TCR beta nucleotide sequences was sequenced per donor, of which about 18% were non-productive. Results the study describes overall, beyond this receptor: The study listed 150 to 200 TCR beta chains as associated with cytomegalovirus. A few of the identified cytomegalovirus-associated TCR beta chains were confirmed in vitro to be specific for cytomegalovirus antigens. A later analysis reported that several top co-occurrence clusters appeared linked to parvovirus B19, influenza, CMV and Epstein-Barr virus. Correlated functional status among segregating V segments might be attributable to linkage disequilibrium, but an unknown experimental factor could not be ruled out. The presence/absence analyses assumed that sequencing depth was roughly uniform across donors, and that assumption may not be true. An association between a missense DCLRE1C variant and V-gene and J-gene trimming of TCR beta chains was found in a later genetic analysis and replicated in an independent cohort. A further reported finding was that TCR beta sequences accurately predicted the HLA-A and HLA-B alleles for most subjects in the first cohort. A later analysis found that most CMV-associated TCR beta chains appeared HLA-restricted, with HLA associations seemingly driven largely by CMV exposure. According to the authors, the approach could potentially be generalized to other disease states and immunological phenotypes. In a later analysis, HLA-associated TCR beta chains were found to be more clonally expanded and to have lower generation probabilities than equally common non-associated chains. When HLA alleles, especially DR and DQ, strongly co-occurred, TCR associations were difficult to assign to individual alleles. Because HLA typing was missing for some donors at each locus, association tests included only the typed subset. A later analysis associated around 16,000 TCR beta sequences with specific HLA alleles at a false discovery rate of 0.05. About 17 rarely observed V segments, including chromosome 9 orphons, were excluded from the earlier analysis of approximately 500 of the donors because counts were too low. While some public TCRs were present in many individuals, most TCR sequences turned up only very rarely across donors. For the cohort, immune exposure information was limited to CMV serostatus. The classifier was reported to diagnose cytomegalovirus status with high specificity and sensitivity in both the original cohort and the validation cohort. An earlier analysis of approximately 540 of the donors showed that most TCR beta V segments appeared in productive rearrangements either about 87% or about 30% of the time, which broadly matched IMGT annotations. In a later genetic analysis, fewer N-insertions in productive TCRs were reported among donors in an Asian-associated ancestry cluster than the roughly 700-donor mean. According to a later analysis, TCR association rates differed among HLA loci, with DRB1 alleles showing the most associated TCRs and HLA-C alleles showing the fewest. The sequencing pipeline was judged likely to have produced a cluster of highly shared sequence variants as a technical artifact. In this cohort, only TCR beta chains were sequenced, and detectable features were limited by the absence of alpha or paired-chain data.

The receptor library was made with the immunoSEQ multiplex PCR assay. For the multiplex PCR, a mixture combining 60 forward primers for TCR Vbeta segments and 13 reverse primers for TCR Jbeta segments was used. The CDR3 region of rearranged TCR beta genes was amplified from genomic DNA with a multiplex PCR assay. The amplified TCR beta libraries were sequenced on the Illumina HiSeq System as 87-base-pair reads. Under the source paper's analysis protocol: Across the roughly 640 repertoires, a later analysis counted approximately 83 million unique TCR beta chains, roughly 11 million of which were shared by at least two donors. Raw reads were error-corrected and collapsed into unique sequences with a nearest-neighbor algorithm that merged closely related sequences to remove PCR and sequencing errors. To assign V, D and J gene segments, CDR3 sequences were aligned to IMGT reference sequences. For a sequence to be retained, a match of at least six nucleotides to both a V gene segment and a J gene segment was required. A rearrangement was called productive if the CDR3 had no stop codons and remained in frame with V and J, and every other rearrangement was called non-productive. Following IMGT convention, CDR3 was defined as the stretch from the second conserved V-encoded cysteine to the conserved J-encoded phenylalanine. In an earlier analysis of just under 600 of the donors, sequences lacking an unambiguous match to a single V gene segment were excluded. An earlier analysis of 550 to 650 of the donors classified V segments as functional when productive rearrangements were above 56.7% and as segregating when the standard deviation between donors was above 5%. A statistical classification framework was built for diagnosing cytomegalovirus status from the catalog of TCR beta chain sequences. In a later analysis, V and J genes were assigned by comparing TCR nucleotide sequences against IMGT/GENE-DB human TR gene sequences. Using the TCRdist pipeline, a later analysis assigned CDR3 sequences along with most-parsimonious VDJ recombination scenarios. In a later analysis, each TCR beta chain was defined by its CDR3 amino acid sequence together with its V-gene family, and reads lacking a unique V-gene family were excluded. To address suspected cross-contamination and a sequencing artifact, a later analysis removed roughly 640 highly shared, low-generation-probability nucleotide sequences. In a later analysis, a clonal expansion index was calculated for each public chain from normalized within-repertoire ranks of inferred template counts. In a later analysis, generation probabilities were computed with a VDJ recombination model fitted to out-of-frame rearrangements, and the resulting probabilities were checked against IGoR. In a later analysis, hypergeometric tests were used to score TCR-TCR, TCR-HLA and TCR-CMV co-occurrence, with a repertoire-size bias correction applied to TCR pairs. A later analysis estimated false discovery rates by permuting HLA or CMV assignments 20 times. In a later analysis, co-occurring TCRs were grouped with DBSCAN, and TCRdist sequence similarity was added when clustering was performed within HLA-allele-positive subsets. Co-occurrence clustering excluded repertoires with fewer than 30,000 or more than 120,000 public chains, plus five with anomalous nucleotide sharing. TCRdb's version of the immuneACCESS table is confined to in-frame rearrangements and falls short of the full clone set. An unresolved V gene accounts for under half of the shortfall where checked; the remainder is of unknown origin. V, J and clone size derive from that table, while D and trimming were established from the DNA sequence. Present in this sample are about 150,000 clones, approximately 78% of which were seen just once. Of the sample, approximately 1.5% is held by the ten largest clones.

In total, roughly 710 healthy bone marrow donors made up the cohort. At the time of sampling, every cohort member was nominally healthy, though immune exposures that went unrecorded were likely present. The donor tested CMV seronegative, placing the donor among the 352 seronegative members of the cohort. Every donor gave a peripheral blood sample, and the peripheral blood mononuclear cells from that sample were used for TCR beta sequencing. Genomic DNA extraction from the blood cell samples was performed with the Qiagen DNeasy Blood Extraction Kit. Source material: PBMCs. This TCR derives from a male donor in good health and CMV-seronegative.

The nucleotides read TGTGCCAGCAGCCCCAACGGGGGAGATACGCAGTATTTT. Its protein product is CASSPNGGDTQYF. The V and J genes are TRBV27 and TRBJ2-3; TRBD2 is possibly the D segment (6 matching bases). Relative to germline, V is 6 bases shorter and J is 5 bases shorter, with 12 bases between their ends. The CDR3 measures 13 amino acids from cysteine to phenylalanine. The only DNA kept is the CDR3, 39 bases in frame from the first base. Taken from the germline V gene (reference sequence), the CDR1 and CDR2 loops are MNHEY and SMNVEV.